This T cell receptor (beta chain) derives from a study of T cell changes during pregnancy in multiple sclerosis. CDR3 length equals 16 residues. Losses at the gene ends were 3 bases for V and 4 bases for J; bases not matched to a gene: 10. The germline CDR1 and CDR2 sequences are LNHNV and YYDKDF (reference sequence). Only in-frame clones appear in the TCRdb table, and some are missing; sequencing was by immunoSEQ multiplex PCR. The sample records around 50,000 clones, about 90% being singletons. The receptor's source is a female donor with multiple sclerosis, enrolled in a pregnancy study. The chain uses TRBV15 and TRBJ2-7; 9 bases agree with TRBD1. Sequences were derived from peripheral blood, sampled in the first trimester of pregnancy. The CDR3 loop reads CATSRGLDRGGYEQYF. The CDR3 DNA is TGTGCCACCAGCAGGGGCCTGGACAGGGGCGGGTACGAGCAGTACTTC.